The rows below give T cell receptor beta chains drawn from one sample of a study of OX40 agonist ivuxolimab in advanced cancers. The protocol was immunoSEQ multiplex PCR, while the TCRdb copy is restricted to in-frame clones and leaves out a portion. This table holds about 75,000 clones, about 88% found once. This specimen was CD4+ or CD8+ T cells sorted from blood, taken in a trial of the OX40 agonist ivuxolimab. The receptors here all came from an adult with an advanced solid tumor such as melanoma, head and neck, liver or kidney cancer. Both conserved end residues are part of each CDR3. Each record gives: V gene, J gene, clone size, D gene, CDR3 DNA, CDR3 protein. A D gene is named only where the DNA matches it firmly. Clone size appears in some rows only: once, few, many, or a class for an expanded clone.

>TRBV19|TRBJ2-1|-|TRBD2
TGTGCCAGTAGTATCATCCTGACTAGCGGGAGTAGTCATGAGCAGTTCTTC
CASSIILTSGSSHEQFF
>TRBV28|TRBJ2-2|-|TRBD2
TGTGCCAGCAGTTACCCCCCAGGGGCGGGGGGGACCGGGGAGCTGTTTTTT
CASSYPPGAGGTGELFF
>TRBV5-1|TRBJ2-1|once|-
TGCGCCAGCAGCCTTCGGGGTGATGAGCAGTTCTTC
CASSLRGDEQFF
>TRBV6-5|TRBJ2-7|once|TRBD1
TGTGCCAGCATTTCGCCGGGACAGGGATCGGGCGAGCAGTACTTC
CASISPGQGSGEQYF
>TRBV27|TRBJ1-4|once|-
TGTGCCAGCAGTTACACAGGGACCCTCAATGAAAAACTGTTTTTT
CASSYTGTLNEKLFF
>TRBV27|TRBJ1-6|once|-
TGTGCCAGCAGCTTCCTCCCCATTTCACCCCTCCACTTT
CASSFLPISPLHF
>TRBV19|TRBJ1-3|once|-
TGTGCCAGTAGTACAAACAGGGCCAGCTCTGGAAACACCATATATTTT
CASSTNRASSGNTIYF
>TRBV4-1|TRBJ2-7|-|TRBD1
TGCGCCACCGAAAGGGGACAGGGGGTGAGTGAGCAGTACTTC
CATERGQGVSEQYF
>TRBV6-1|TRBJ2-1|-|-
TGTGCCAGCAGTTTAGGGGGAAATGAGCAGTTCTTC
CASSLGGNEQFF
>TRBV30|TRBJ2-5|-|-
TGTGCCTGGAGTCGGGACCGGCGGGAGACCCAGTACTTC
CAWSRDRRETQYF
>TRBV11-1|TRBJ2-3|-|-
TGTGCCAGCAGCTTGGAGGGTTCTAGCACAGATACGCAGTATTTT
CASSLEGSSTDTQYF
>TRBV11-2|TRBJ1-1|-|-
TGTGCCAGCAGCTTAGGCCCCAACAGGGTCGGCACTGAAGCTTTCTTT
CASSLGPNRVGTEAFF
>TRBV7-9|TRBJ1-2|-|-
TGTGCCAGCAGCTCCGGGACATCGTCCGGCTACACCTTC
CASSSGTSSGYTF
>TRBV28|TRBJ1-5|-|TRBD1
TGTGCCAGCAGTACAGGGGAAGGGGGTAATCAGCCCCAGCATTTT
CASSTGEGGNQPQHF
>TRBV28|TRBJ1-4|-|-
TGTGCCAGCAGTTCCCACCGGGGGGGCACTAATGAAAAACTGTTTTTT
CASSSHRGGTNEKLFF
>TRBV4-3|TRBJ2-1|-|TRBD2
TGCGCCAGCAGCCAAGATGCTAGCGGGCTCTACAATGAGCAGTTCTTC
CASSQDASGLYNEQFF
>TRBV10-3|TRBJ2-6|-|-
TGTGCCATCAGCCCAGATGCCAACGTCCTGACTTTC
CAISPDANVLTF
>TRBV7-2|TRBJ2-1|-|TRBD1
TGTGCCAGCAGCTTAGGAGTCGGGACAGTCCTCAATGAGCAGTTCTTC
CASSLGVGTVLNEQFF
>TRBV6-1|TRBJ2-7|-|-
TGTGCCAGCACTCGGACCCCCTCCTACGAGCAGTACTTC
CASTRTPSYEQYF
>TRBV29-1|TRBJ2-3|-|-
TGCAGCGTTGTGAGGGGTTCGACTGACGATACGCAGTATTTT
CSVVRGSTDDTQYF
>TRBV28|TRBJ1-4|-|-
TGTGCCAGCAGTCGTTCTTTAGCAACTAATGAAAAACTGTTTTTT
CASSRSLATNEKLFF
>TRBV18|TRBJ1-1|-|-
TGTGCCAGCTCACCCCAGGGGCTGAGGGGGTTGGACACTGAAGCTTTCTTT
CASSPQGLRGLDTEAFF
>TRBV2|TRBJ1-5|-|TRBD1
TGTGCCAGCAGTGAACTAGGACAGGCTTATAGCAATCAGCCCCAGCATTTT
CASSELGQAYSNQPQHF
>TRBV10-3|TRBJ2-5|-|-
TGTGCCATCGGTCGGGCACCCGGAGAGACCCAGTACTTC
CAIGRAPGETQYF
>TRBV25-1|TRBJ2-5|-|-
TGTGCCAGCAGTGAAGGTCCGAAAGAGACCCAGTACTTC
CASSEGPKETQYF
>TRBV28|TRBJ1-2|few|TRBD1
TGTGCCAGCTCAGGGGGCAACTATGGCTACACCTTC
CASSGGNYGYTF
>TRBV5-1|TRBJ1-1|-|TRBD1
TGCGCCAGCAGCTTGACCGGGACAGTGAACACTGAAGCTTTCTTT
CASSLTGTVNTEAFF
>TRBV4-1|TRBJ2-1|few|-
TGCGCCAGCAGCCCGACGGGGGTGCGGGATGAGCAGTTCTTC
CASSPTGVRDEQFF
>TRBV6-1|TRBJ2-1|-|TRBD1
TGTGCCAGCAGTGAAGTGGGGACAGGGAGTCTAGGTGAGCAGTTCTTC
CASSEVGTGSLGEQFF
>TRBV18|TRBJ1-1|-|TRBD1
TGTGCCAGCTCACCGGGACAGCAGATTGAAGCTTTCTTT
CASSPGQQIEAFF
>TRBV7-2|TRBJ2-7|-|-
TGTGCCAGCAGCTTAATACAGTCCTACGAGCAGTACTTC
CASSLIQSYEQYF
>TRBV5-1|TRBJ2-1|-|-
TGCGCCAGCAGCTTGCTGGGAATACAGCACAATGAGCAGTTCTTC
CASSLLGIQHNEQFF
>TRBV27|TRBJ1-5|-|-
TGTGCCAGCAGGCCGTTTTTAATCGAGGAGAGCAATCAGCCCCAGCATTTT
CASRPFLIEESNQPQHF
>TRBV6-1|TRBJ2-1|-|-
TGTGCCAGCAGTGAAAGGGCGCTCTACAATGAGCAGTTCTTC
CASSERALYNEQFF
>TRBV28|TRBJ1-2|-|-
TGTGCCAGCAGTTCGACGGTGAACTATGGCTACACCTTC
CASSSTVNYGYTF
>TRBV5-1|TRBJ2-7|-|-
TGCGCCAGCAGCTTGGAGGTGGCAGCCACGATTTACGAGCAGTACTTC
CASSLEVAATIYEQYF
>TRBV9|TRBJ2-7|-|-
TGTGCCAGCAGCATCCTAGCCGAATCCTACGAGCAGTACTTC
CASSILAESYEQYF
>TRBV5-1|TRBJ2-7|-|TRBD1
TGCGCCAGCAGCAGGGGACAGGGGGGTGAGTACGAGCAGTACTTC
CASSRGQGGEYEQYF
>TRBV6-1|TRBJ2-7|-|-
TGTGCCAGCAGAGACCGACAGAGTACCTACGAGCAGTACTTC
CASRDRQSTYEQYF
>TRBV7-2|TRBJ2-3|-|TRBD2
TGTGCCAGCAGCTTAGTGGCGGGGGGGAAAACAGATACGCAGTATTTT
CASSLVAGGKTDTQYF
>TRBV6-6|TRBJ2-7|-|-
TGTGCCAGCACCGGGGACACCTACGAGCAGTACTTC
CASTGDTYEQYF
>TRBV18|TRBJ2-7|-|TRBD1
TGTGCCAGCTCACCAGGGTCAGGGGGCAGCTACGAGCAGTACTTC
CASSPGSGGSYEQYF
>TRBV7-6|TRBJ2-5|-|-
TGTGCCAGCAGCCCCGGGGCAGCCTTCCAAGAGACCCAGTACTTC
CASSPGAAFQETQYF
>TRBV19|TRBJ2-1|-|TRBD2
TGTGCCAGTAGGGTAAGGGCGGGAGGCTACAATGAGCAGTTCTTC
CASRVRAGGYNEQFF
>TRBV19|TRBJ2-4|-|-
TGTGCCAGTAGTATCGGACCCAAGGTGAACATTCAGTACTTC
CASSIGPKVNIQYF
>TRBV18|TRBJ1-4|-|-
TGTGCCAGCTCACCCATCCCTAACTTTAATGAAAAACTGTTTTTT
CASSPIPNFNEKLFF